A single sample is the source of the 18 T cell receptor beta chains below, sequenced in a study of shared clonotypes between healthy human individuals. Assay: immunoSEQ multiplex PCR; the TCRdb copy retains only in-frame clones and omits some. This table has a few million clones, over 85% appearing once. The sample was naive CD4+ T cells sorted from blood. Regarding subset: CD45RA+ positively selected. These receptors all come from a man aged 18 to 29 in good health.

This chain connects TRBV9 to TRBJ2-7; 9 bases agree with TRBD2. Germline lookup yields CDR1 SGDLS and CDR2 YYNGEE. J gave up 0 bases and V 4 bases, and 14 bases lay outside the gene matches. The CDR3 extends over 18 amino acids. The CDR3: CASSKGSGLGLASYEQYF. The DNA for the CDR3 is TGTGCCAGCAGCAAGGGCTCGGGGCTGGGACTAGCCTCCTACGAGCAGTACTTC.

The sample holds one count of this clone. The rearrangement joins TRBV6-4 to TRBJ2-2; D remains ambiguous. The CDR3 extends over 16 amino acids. Trimming shortened V by 4 bases and J by 2 bases, and 14 bases separated the two germline ends. Germline lookup yields CDR1 MRHNA and CDR2 SNTAGT. The CDR3, as DNA: TGTGCCAGCAGTGCTTCCCTGGCACTAAACACCGGGGAGCTGTTTTTT. It is translated as CASSASLALNTGELFF.

On this clone: The junction departs from germline at one end; a sequencing error may be responsible. The chain combines TRBV18 with TRBJ1-4, with 8 bases aligning to TRBD1. Germline CDR1 reads KGHSH; CDR2 reads LQKENI. This CDR3 contains 16 residues. CDR3 nucleotides: TGTGCCAGCTCACCATTTGAGACAGGGGCTAAGGAAAAACTGTTTTTT. Translated: CASSPFETGAKEKLFF.

The chain has TRBV11-3 and TRBJ1-1, with TRBD1 as a possible D gene (6 bases). Germline V lookup: CDR1 SGHNT, CDR2 YENEEA. The germline V and J ends were trimmed by 0 bases and 4 bases, with 6 bases remaining between them. The CDR3 covers 13 residues. The CDR3 DNA sequence: TGTGCCAGCAGCTTAGAACAGGGCACTGAAGCTTTCTTT. Its protein is CASSLEQGTEAFF. The full variable domain, rest sourced from reference TRBV11-3 and TRBJ1-1, is EAGVVQSPRYKIIEKKQPVAFWCNPISGHNTLYWYLQNLGQGPELLIRYENEEAVDDSQLPKDRFSAERLKGVDSTLKIQPAELGDSAVYLCASSLEQGTEAFFGQGTRLTVV.

The chain joins TRBV7-9 to TRBJ1-2; 9 bases are shared with TRBD1. Germline values: CDR1 SEHNR, CDR2 FQNEAQ (reference sequence). The CDR3 totals 19 residues. After removal of 5 bases from V and 7 bases from J, the junction contained 23 bases not matched to a gene. CDR3 DNA: TGTGCCAGCAGCGCGACGTTTCAAGGATGGGACAGGGAATCGGCTGGCTACACCTTC. This gives the protein CASSATFQGWDRESAGYTF.

The J gene is TRBJ1-3, the V gene TRBV7-2; D is perhaps TRBD1 (5 bases). Trimming cost V 5 bases and J 7 bases, with 12 bases left between them. CDR3 size: 13 residues. CDR1 SGHTA and CDR2 FQGNSA come from the germline V gene. The CDR3 DNA sequence: TGTGCCAGCAGCGATAGGGGTCGGAACACCATATATTTT. Protein product: CASSDRGRNTIYF.

The sample holds a few counts of this clone. This chain connects TRBV1 to TRBJ2-7; the table names TRBD2, a call not compared with the DNA. TRBV1 is an annotated pseudogene. The CDR3 is made up of 17 amino acids. The CDR3 region is CTSTPSPGLADYYEQYF. Written as DNA, the CDR3 is TGCACCAGCACGCCTAGCCCGGGACTAGCGGATTACTACGAGCAGTACTTC.

The rearrangement joins TRBV5-6 to TRBJ2-1; a weak D match, TRBD2 (6 bases). V lost 0 bases to trimming and J lost 4 bases, with 14 bases between them. This CDR3 is built from 16 residues. CDR1 SGHDT and CDR2 YYEEEE come from the germline V gene. Here the CDR3 reads CASSLDVGRIYNEQFF. CDR3 sequence (DNA): TGTGCCAGCAGCTTGGATGTCGGGAGAATTTACAATGAGCAGTTCTTC.

The chain employs TRBV7-3 and TRBJ2-2, with D perhaps matching TRBD1 (5 bases). Trimming took off 5 bases at V and 5 bases at J, with 12 bases between the two ends. CDR3 length equals 14 residues. In germline, CDR1 is SGHTA, CDR2 FQGTGA. In DNA, the CDR3 is TGTGCCAGCAGCCCGTCGACAGTTACCGGGGAGCTGTTTTTT. Its protein product is CASSPSTVTGELFF.

With respect to this clone: The same CDR3 also results from other DNA sequences found in this sample. This rearrangement joins TRBV6-6 to TRBJ2-3, with unresolved D. The germline V and J ends were trimmed by 8 bases and 1 base, with 4 bases remaining between them. Per the germline V gene, CDR1 is MNHNY and CDR2 is SVGAGI (reference sequence). The CDR3 spans 11 residues. The CDR3 region has the DNA TGTGCCAGCCGGGGCACAGATACGCAGTATTTT. Protein product: CASRGTDTQYF.

The chain joins TRBV7-2 to TRBJ1-1; D is unresolved. This CDR3 contains 14 residues. V lost 2 bases and J lost 5, with 12 bases in between. CDR1 and CDR2 (germline): SGHTA, FQGNSA. In DNA, the CDR3 is TGTGCCAGCAGCTTACTCGTGGGGATGACTGAAGCTTTCTTT. It yields the protein CASSLLVGMTEAFF.

This sequence joins TRBV10-3 and TRBJ2-1; 8 bases are a match to TRBD2. This CDR3 has 14 amino acids. V dropped 8 bases and J dropped 6; count of bases not matched to a gene: 9. Germline V gene sequence: CDR1 ENHRY, CDR2 SYGVKD. In DNA, the CDR3 is TGTGCCATCGGAATGTCGGGAGGGGCCAATGAGCAGTTCTTC. Its protein product is CAIGMSGGANEQFF.

With respect to this clone: Other nucleotide sequences from this sample produce the same CDR3. The chain recombines TRBV18 with TRBJ2-3; 10 nucleotides line up with TRBD1. CDR1 and CDR2 from the germline V gene are KGHSH and LQKENI. Trimming at V came to 0 bases and at J to 3 bases, leaving 0 bases not matched to a gene. This CDR3 contains 15 residues. CDR3 DNA: TGTGCCAGCTCACCACCGGGACAGGGGACAGATACGCAGTATTTT. It encodes CASSPPGQGTDTQYF.

This clone appeared once. Distinct nucleotide sequences in the sample also encode this CDR3. The chain employs TRBV9 and TRBJ2-2, with 8 bases aligning to TRBD1. From germline, CDR1 is SGDLS and CDR2 YYNGEE. This CDR3 has 16 amino acids. V gave up 4 bases and J gave up 0 bases; unmatched junction bases: 5. This CDR3 reads CASSPRQGSNTGELFF. Written as DNA, the CDR3 is TGTGCCAGCAGCCCACGACAGGGGTCGAACACCGGGGAGCTGTTTTTT.

J is TRBJ2-7 and V is TRBV2; 8 bases map to TRBD1. V lost 8 bases, J lost 2 bases, and 11 bases stayed unmatched. Germline V gene lookup returns CDR1 SNHLY and CDR2 FYNNEI. The CDR3 totals 15 residues. The CDR3 region has the DNA TGTGCCAGCCAAGGACAGGGTGGGATTCCCTACGAGCAGTACTTC. Encoded protein: CASQGQGGIPYEQYF.

The chain carries TRBV10-3 and TRBJ2-7; D ambiguous. Per the germline V gene, CDR1 is ENHRY and CDR2 is SYGVKD. Trimming shortened V by 7 bases and J by 12 bases, and 19 bases separated the two germline ends. This CDR3 is built from 12 residues. CDR3 in DNA: TGTGCCATCAATTCGGTACCCGGCTACGGGTACTTC. It specifies CAINSVPGYGYF.

This chain uses TRBV19 with TRBJ1-6, with 12 nucleotides matching TRBD1. The CDR3 consists of 20 residues. Germline V CDR1 and CDR2: LNHDA, SQIVND (reference sequence). After removal of 8 bases from V and 4 bases from J, the junction contained 18 bases not matched to a gene. In DNA form, the CDR3 reads TGTGCCAGTCTCTCCCCCCCGGGACAGGGGGCGATCTGTTATAATTCACCCCTCCACTTT. Translated: CASLSPPGQGAICYNSPLHF. Full variable domain (rest looked up from reference TRBV19 and TRBJ1-6): DGGITQSPKYLFRKEGQNVTLSCEQNLNHDAMYWYRQDPGQGLRLIYYSQIVNDFQKGDIAEGYSVSREKKESFPLTVTSAQKNPTAFYLCASLSPPGQGAICYNSPLHFGNGTRLTVT.

About this clone itself: Compared with germline, one end of the junction differs, possibly owing to a read error. The chain has TRBV6-6 and TRBJ2-3, with 10 bases lining up with TRBD1. The germline V gene has CDR1 MNHNY and CDR2 SVGAGI (reference sequence). The CDR3 covers 15 residues. The CDR3 sequence is CASRKGQGTPDTQYF. CDR3 sequence (DNA): TGTGCCAGCAGGAAGGGACAGGGGACCCCAGACACGCAGTATTTT.